One sample yielded the 32 T cell receptor beta chains listed below, sequenced in a study of T cell clonotyping in hematopoietic cell transplantation. TCRdb's table, derived via immunoSEQ multiplex PCR, lists solely in-frame clones and lacks some. The profile shows 7,000 to 8,500 clones, over 75% of them singletons. Sequencing used PBMCs, obtained 30 days after allogeneic stem cell transplant. These receptors were obtained from a female patient aged 50-65 years who had an allogeneic stem cell transplant from an unrelated donor, so the T cells may come from the graft donor. Some clones in this sample may be carry-over from other donors' samples.

The genes are TRBV2 and TRBJ1-4; D is possibly TRBD1 (6 bases). Germline V gives CDR1 SNHLY, CDR2 FYNNEI. The V end lost 5 bases, the J end lost 3 bases, and 10 bases lay between the germline ends. The CDR3 loop spans 14 amino acids. In DNA, the CDR3 is TGTGCCAGCAGTCAGTCAGGGGCTAATGAAAAACTGTTTTTT. Translated: CASSQSGANEKLFF.

The chain joins TRBV25-1 to TRBJ2-2; TRBD1 is a possible D gene (6 bases). V gave up 7 bases and J gave up 4 bases, with 10 bases separating them. Germline CDR1 MGHDK, CDR2 SYGVNS. The CDR3 is 13 amino acids. CDR3 DNA: TGTGCCAGCATTCACAGGGTCACCGGGGAGCTGTTTTTT. Amino acid sequence: CASIHRVTGELFF.

The genes are TRBV5-1 and TRBJ2-7; possibly TRBD2 for D (6 bases). Trimming took 0 bases from V and 2 from J, leaving 12 bases between them. This CDR3 comprises 15 residues. Germline CDR1 SGHRS, CDR2 YFSETQ. In DNA form, the CDR3 reads TGCGCCAGCAGCTTGGGTCGGGACTCCACCTACGAGCAGTACTTC. It specifies CASSLGRDSTYEQYF.

The chain joins TRBV5-1 to TRBJ1-1; TRBD1 might be the D (5 bases). V gave up 0 bases and J gave up 1 base, with 10 bases separating them. This CDR3 comprises 15 residues. Germline V CDR1 and CDR2: SGHRS, YFSETQ. DNA for the CDR3: TGCGCCAGCAGCTTGGGGGACCTCCCGAACACTGAAGCTTTCTTT. Translated, it gives CASSLGDLPNTEAFF.

This sequence joins TRBV6-1 and TRBJ1-6; a weak D match, TRBD1 (5 bases). Trimming took 4 bases from V and 4 from J, leaving 8 bases between them. Germline V gene data show CDR1 as MNHNS and CDR2 as SASEGT. The CDR3 loop spans 14 amino acids. The CDR3 nucleotides read TGTGCCAGCAGTGCAGGGCCGTATAATTCACCCCTCCACTTT. This gives the protein CASSAGPYNSPLHF.

The chain employs TRBV5-4 and TRBJ2-5; 11 bases are shared with TRBD2. The CDR3 contains 15 residues. Per germline, CDR1 SGHNT and CDR2 YYREEE (reference sequence). Trimming cost V 0 bases and J 5 bases; bases outside gene matches: 3. The CDR3 protein is CASSLGSSGGETQYF. The CDR3 bases are TGTGCCAGCAGCTTGGGGTCTAGCGGGGGGGAGACCCAGTACTTC.

The chain has TRBV9 and TRBJ2-1; 7 nucleotides match TRBD1. Germline loops: CDR1 SGDLS, CDR2 YYNGEE. CDR3 length: 14 amino acids. The junction had 2 bases not matched to a gene; V was cut back by 0 bases and J by 5 bases. The CDR3 reads CASSVEGTDNEQFF. As DNA, the CDR3 is TGTGCCAGCAGCGTAGAAGGGACAGACAATGAGCAGTTCTTC.

The chain uses TRBV9 and TRBJ2-3; D is unresolved. CDR1 and CDR2 from the germline V gene are SGDLS and YYNGEE. Deletions cut 2 bases from V and 4 bases from J, with 17 bases between. The CDR3 spans 16 residues. CDR3 protein: CASSVAGGHRADTQYF. CDR3 bases: TGTGCCAGCAGCGTGGCTGGTGGCCATAGGGCAGATACGCAGTATTTT.

This CDR3 is CSVELGPLGSSYNEQFF. The CDR3 nucleotides read TGCAGCGTTGAGTTGGGCCCACTGGGTAGCTCCTACAATGAGCAGTTCTTC. This chain links TRBV29-1 with TRBJ2-1; D not resolved. Between the trimmed V and J ends, which lost 3 bases and 0 bases, there was a span of 18 bases. CDR1 and CDR2 from the germline V gene are SQVTM and ANQGSEA. This CDR3 spans 17 amino acids.

The J gene is TRBJ2-2, the V gene TRBV7-6, with D possibly TRBD2 on 6 matching bases. Deletions cut 1 base from V and 5 bases from J, with 17 bases between. The CDR3 extends over 17 amino acids. Germline loops: CDR1 SGHVS, CDR2 FNYEAQ. The CDR3 region has the DNA TGTGCCAGCAGCTTAGGATTTGAGAGGGGAGGAACCGGGGAGCTGTTTTTT. Protein: CASSLGFERGGTGELFF.

The rearrangement joins TRBV29-1 to TRBJ1-3, with D tentatively TRBD1 (5 bases). Trimming stripped 4 bases from V and 2 bases from J, with 6 bases between. The germline gives CDR1 SQVTM, CDR2 ANQGSEA. The CDR3 totals 12 residues. The CDR3 sequence is CSVVGAGNTIYF. The DNA of the CDR3 is TGCAGCGTTGTGGGGGCTGGAAACACCATATATTTT.

V usage is TRBV18 and J usage is TRBJ1-1; 8 nucleotides agree with TRBD1. This CDR3 region has 14 residues. Losses at the gene ends were 4 bases for V and 0 bases for J; bases not matched to a gene: 1. CDR1 and CDR2 (germline): KGHSH, LQKENI. CDR3: CASSLTGVNTEAFF. The DNA for the CDR3 is TGTGCCAGCTCACTGACAGGGGTGAACACTGAAGCTTTCTTT.

V gene TRBV6-5 combines with J gene TRBJ2-2; D tentatively reads TRBD1 or TRBD2 (5 bases each). Trimming shortened V by 8 bases and J by 3 bases, and 10 bases separated the two germline ends. There are 13 residues in the CDR3. Germline values: CDR1 MNHEY, CDR2 SVGAGI. The DNA for the CDR3 is TGTGCCAGCCGGGACCAATACACCGGGGAGCTGTTTTTT. Translation gives CASRDQYTGELFF.

The rearrangement joins TRBV15 to TRBJ2-7; possibly TRBD2 for D (6 bases). The CDR3 extends over 15 amino acids. CDR1 and CDR2 from the germline V gene are LNHNV and YYDKDF (reference sequence). The V end lost 0 bases, the J end lost 1 base, and 10 bases lay between the germline ends. In nucleotides, the CDR3 is TGTGCCACCAGCAGAGAGGGAGGCCTATCCTACGAGCAGTACTTC. Residues: CATSREGGLSYEQYF.

The chain is built from TRBV7-6 and TRBJ2-1; TRBD2 matches 8 bases. The junction had 2 bases not matched to a gene; V was cut back by 1 base and J by 0 bases. Germline lookup yields CDR1 SGHVS and CDR2 FNYEAQ. The CDR3 is 16 residues long. The CDR3 sequence: CASSLDGLASYNEQFF. The CDR3 coding sequence is TGTGCCAGCAGCTTAGATGGACTAGCCTCCTACAATGAGCAGTTCTTC.

The chain combines TRBV11-3 with TRBJ2-1, with 7 bases that match TRBD1. CDR1 SGHNT and CDR2 YENEEA come from the germline V gene. This CDR3 is 14 amino acids long. V lost 5 bases to trimming and J lost 4 bases; unmatched junction nucleotides: 5. CDR3 in amino acids: CASSLHRGYNEQFF. DNA for the CDR3: TGTGCCAGCAGCCTACACAGGGGTTACAATGAGCAGTTCTTC.

This clone came up once. The chain recombines TRBV19 with TRBJ2-1, with 9 bases identical to TRBD1. Germline CDR1 LNHDA, CDR2 SQIVND (reference sequence). The CDR3 has 16 residues. With V trimmed by 5 bases and J by 5 bases, 10 bases remained unmatched. For the CDR3, the DNA is TGTGCCAGTAGTCTCTTGGGGACAGGGAGCAACAATGAGCAGTTCTTC. Translating it yields CASSLLGTGSNNEQFF.

This chain connects TRBV9 to TRBJ1-1; D unclear. Trimming shortened V by 7 bases and J by 0 bases, and 10 bases separated the two germline ends. CDR3 length: 13 residues. CDR1 is SGDLS and CDR2 is YYNGEE in the germline V gene. The CDR3 here is CASAATMNTEAFF. The CDR3 DNA is TGTGCCAGCGCGGCCACCATGAACACTGAAGCTTTCTTT.

The V gene is TRBV2, the J gene TRBJ2-7, with D perhaps TRBD2 (6 bases). Trimming removed 3 bases at V and 5 bases at J, with 14 bases between. CDR3 length equals 14 residues. Germline V gene data show CDR1 as SNHLY and CDR2 as FYNNEI. This chain's CDR3 is CASSEGEDYHEQYF. CDR3 sequence (DNA): TGTGCCAGCAGTGAGGGGGAGGATTACCACGAGCAGTACTTC.

The chain joins TRBV30 to TRBJ1-3; D is uncertain. This CDR3 spans 14 amino acids. V was trimmed by 3 bases and J by 4 bases, leaving 13 bases between them. Looked up from germline, CDR1 is GTSNPN and CDR2 is SVGIG (reference sequence). CDR3 amino acids: CAWSEGVGGNTIYF. Written as DNA, the CDR3 is TGTGCCTGGAGCGAGGGAGTGGGCGGAAACACCATATATTTT.

V usage is TRBV5-1 and J usage is TRBJ2-6; perhaps TRBD2 as D (6 bases). The germline V gene encodes CDR1 SGHRS and CDR2 YFSETQ. This CDR3 contains 16 residues. Trimming took 3 bases from V and 3 from J, leaving 13 bases between them. In nucleotides, the CDR3 is TGCGCCAGCAGCTCCCTCGGGGGAGGTGGGGCCAACGTCCTGACTTTC. Protein sequence: CASSSLGGGGANVLTF.

The gene calls are TRBV10-3 and TRBJ1-5; D unresolved. The CDR3 is 15 residues long. CDR1 is ENHRY and CDR2 is SYGVKD in the germline V gene. With 2 bases removed from V and 0 bases from J, the gap between germline ends came to 8 bases. This CDR3 reads CAISENGYSNQPQHF. CDR3 nucleotide sequence: TGTGCCATCAGTGAGAACGGGTATAGCAATCAGCCCCAGCATTTT.

The chain uses TRBV7-9 and TRBJ1-2; D gene uncertain. Trimming removed 1 base at V and 1 base at J, with 19 bases between. This CDR3 is built from 18 residues. CDR1 and CDR2 (germline): SEHNR, FQNEAQ (reference sequence). CDR3 residues: CASSLGRLGSALNYGYTF. In nucleotides, the CDR3 is TGTGCCAGCAGCTTAGGCCGCTTGGGGTCAGCCCTTAACTATGGCTACACCTTC.

This clone came up once. The chain links TRBV6-5 to TRBJ1-2; 10 nucleotides agree with TRBD1. Trimming took 2 bases from V and 3 from J; bases not matched to a gene: 3. Germline V gene sequence: CDR1 MNHEY, CDR2 SVGAGI. The CDR3 has 15 amino acids. CDR3: CASSYQGTGDYGYTF. CDR3 DNA sequence: TGTGCCAGCAGTTACCAGGGGACAGGGGACTATGGCTACACCTTC.

This chain joins TRBV5-5 and TRBJ2-5; the D is unclear. The V gene's germline CDR1 is SGHKS and CDR2 YYEKEE (reference sequence). The V gene lost 4 bases and the J gene lost 4 bases, with 17 bases spanning the gap. CDR3 length: 15 residues. The CDR3 region has the DNA TGTGCCAGCAGCGAGAAGGTCGTGGAGATAGAGACCCAGTACTTC. Translated: CASSEKVVEIETQYF.

The gene calls are TRBV27 and TRBJ1-5; weak D call: TRBD1 (6 bases). V lost 2 bases and J lost 2, with 13 bases in between. CDR3 length: 16 amino acids. Germline V gene lookup returns CDR1 MNHEY and CDR2 SMNVEV (reference sequence). This chain's CDR3 is CASSLDRREGNQPQHF. In nucleotides, the CDR3 is TGTGCCAGCAGTTTAGACAGGCGAGAGGGCAATCAGCCCCAGCATTTT.

V gene TRBV7-9 combines with J gene TRBJ2-4; TRBD1 might be the D (6 bases). V lost 5 bases, J lost 2 bases, and 10 bases lay in between. This CDR3 is built from 14 residues. The germline CDR1 and CDR2 sequences are SEHNR and FQNEAQ (reference sequence). DNA of the CDR3: TGTGCCAGCAGCCCCTGGGACACCAAAAACATTCAGTACTTC. It encodes CASSPWDTKNIQYF.

The rearrangement joins TRBV6-1 to TRBJ2-5, with D tentatively TRBD1 (5 bases). V shed 4 bases and J shed 4 bases, with 7 bases lying between them. Germline V lookup: CDR1 MNHNS, CDR2 SASEGT. The CDR3 runs to 12 residues. This CDR3 reads CASSGGGETQYF. The CDR3 DNA follows: TGTGCCAGCAGTGGGGGCGGAGAGACCCAGTACTTC.

This clone was detected once. The chain couples TRBV25-1 to TRBJ1-5; possibly TRBD1 for D (5 bases). Trimming stripped 1 base from V and 4 bases from J, with 8 bases between. The length of the CDR3 is 14 residues. Germline lookup yields CDR1 MGHDK and CDR2 SYGVNS. CDR3: CASSELGDNQPQHF. CDR3 bases: TGTGCCAGCAGTGAATTGGGGGATAATCAGCCCCAGCATTTT.

V and J are TRBV5-6 and TRBJ2-2; D unresolved. V lost 4 bases, J lost 8 bases, and 18 bases lay in between. Per the germline V gene, CDR1 is SGHDT and CDR2 is YYEEEE. The CDR3 spans 15 residues. Here the CDR3 DNA reads TGTGCCAGCAGCGAATTTGGGCTAGAATGGGGGGAGCTGTTTTTT. Residues: CASSEFGLEWGELFF. Looking up the rest from reference TRBV5-6 and TRBJ2-2 gives the full variable domain: DAGVTQSPTHLIKTRGQQVTLRCSPKSGHDTVSWYQQALGQGPQFIFQYYEEEERQRGNFPDRFSGHQFPNYSSELNVNALLLGDSALYLCASSEFGLEWGELFFGEGSRLTVL.

The rearrangement links TRBV25-1 to TRBJ2-5, with 9 bases aligning to TRBD1. V was clipped by 7 bases and J by 7 bases; unmatched bases: 16. The CDR3 extends over 16 amino acids. Germline loops: CDR1 MGHDK, CDR2 SYGVNS. For the CDR3, the DNA is TGTGCCAGCACCAGCCCCTACAGGGGGCCCCACGGGACCCAGTACTTC. It codes for CASTSPYRGPHGTQYF.

Of note for this clone: At one end the junction does not follow the germline gene, possibly because of a read error. CDR3 bases: TGTGACTGGAGTGTACTAGGGGGGACGGCTGAGCAGTTCTTC. Encoded protein: CDWSVLGGTAEQFF. The genes are TRBV30 and TRBJ2-1; D is tentatively TRBD1 or TRBD2 (6 bases each). CDR3 size: 14 residues. CDR1 is GTSNPN and CDR2 is SVGIG in the germline V gene (reference sequence).